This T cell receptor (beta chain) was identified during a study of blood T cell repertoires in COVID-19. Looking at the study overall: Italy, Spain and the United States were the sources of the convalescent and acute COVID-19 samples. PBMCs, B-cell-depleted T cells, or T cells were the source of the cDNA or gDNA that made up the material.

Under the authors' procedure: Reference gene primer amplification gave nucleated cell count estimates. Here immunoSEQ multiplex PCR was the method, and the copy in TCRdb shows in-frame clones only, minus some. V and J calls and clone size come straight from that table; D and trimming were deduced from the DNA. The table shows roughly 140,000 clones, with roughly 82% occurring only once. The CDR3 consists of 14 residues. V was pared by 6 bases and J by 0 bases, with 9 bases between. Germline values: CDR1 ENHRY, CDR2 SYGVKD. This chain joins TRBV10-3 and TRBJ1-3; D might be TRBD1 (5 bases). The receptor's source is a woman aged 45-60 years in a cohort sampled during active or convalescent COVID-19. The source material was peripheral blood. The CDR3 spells CAISVDISGNTIYF. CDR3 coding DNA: TGTGCCATCAGCGTGGACATCTCTGGAAACACCATATATTTT.